This T cell receptor (beta chain) came from a study of T-cell reconstitution after alpha-beta-depleted transplantation in children. CDR3 length: 12 amino acids. V was clipped by 5 bases and J by 5 bases, with 7 bases between them. CDR1 is KGHSH, CDR2 LQKENI, per germline. Unique molecular identifiers were used in preparing the TCRbeta library. TCRdb reprocessed the PCR reads via MiXCR and lists one record per CDR3 protein. The data hold hundreds of thousands of distinct CDR3 sequences, with 9.5% to 10% observed a single time. This TCR came from a human donor who donated a stem cell graft to a child with SCID. The chain recombines TRBV18 with TRBJ2-1; TRBD2 is a possible D gene (6 bases). Sequenced here: PBMCs from the stem cell graft donor, sampled from the stem cell graft. The CDR3 DNA sequence: TGTGCCAGCTCAAGACTAGACAATGAGCAGTTCTTC. It yields the protein CASSRLDNEQFF.